The following is a T cell receptor beta chain sequence with its context. The target antigen is unknown. This entry comes from a study of chemoradiotherapy in HPV16-positive cancers. On the study more broadly: Candidate HPV-specific T-cell clones and common TCR motifs came from functional assays in two HPV16-positive patients. General study results and limits: In HPV16-positive patients, HPV-responsive T-cell expansion tracked better recurrence-free survival. Candidate HPV-specific clones and E7-related TCR motifs grew in tumor during treatment.

Repertoires were sampled repeatedly during chemoradiotherapy. Looked up from germline, CDR1 is KGHSH and CDR2 is LQKENI. The ends were cut back, 5 bases at V and 0 bases at J, with 7 bases in the middle. The CDR3 is made up of 13 amino acids. Measured with immunoSEQ multiplex PCR; TCRdb has only the in-frame clones, and not every one. The profile shows fewer than 7,500 clones, approximately 90% of them singletons. This chain joins TRBV18 and TRBJ1-1, with D perhaps TRBD1 (6 bases). The sample consisted of blood, taken from a patient who underwent chemoradiotherapy. This receptor was taken from a human donor with HPV-associated anogenital cancer. The CDR3 reads CASSRTVNTEAFF. DNA of the CDR3: TGTGCCAGCTCAAGGACAGTGAACACTGAAGCTTTCTTT.